Following are 7 T cell receptor beta chains from one sample sequenced in a study of prognosis after radiotherapy for stage I lung cancer (dated by TCRdb to the early 2020s). For sequencing, an Illumina HiSeq 3000 was employed. Two rounds of multiplex PCR on genomic DNA were used to amplify the TCR beta CDR3 region. The first PCR round used primers specific to each TRBV and TRBJ gene, and the primer sequences were filed in Chinese patent CN105087789A. Using fastp trimming at Q25 and MiXCR clonotype assembly, TCRdb reanalyzed the public sequencing data and kept in-frame beta chains. Every distinct CDR3 protein forms one entry, paired with its most common genes and DNA. The sample yields fewer than 25,000 distinct CDR3 sequences; roughly 30% were counted once. The ten top clones hold 22% of the sample. The source was PBMCs, collected before or after stereotactic body radiation therapy (not recorded which). The receptors shown here come from a donor over 45 with non-small cell lung cancer.

This clonotype was detected many times. This chain's CDR3 is CSALDLAGVNEQFF. The CDR3 DNA sequence: TGCAGTGCTTTGGACTTAGCAGGTGTGAATGAGCAGTTCTTC. V is TRBV20-1 and J is TRBJ2-1; D might be TRBD2 (5 bases). Per germline, CDR1 DFQATT and CDR2 SNEGSKA (reference sequence). CDR3 size: 14 residues. The V end lost 5 bases, the J end lost 7 bases, and 18 bases lay between the germline ends.

This clonotype was found many times. The chain combines TRBV12-3 or TRBV12-4 with TRBJ2-1; no clear D. CDR3 length: 13 residues. V lost 2 bases and J lost 8, with 10 bases in between. CDR3 in DNA: TGTGCCAGCAGTTTATTGGATCCTGATGAGCAGTTCTTC. Amino acids: CASSLLDPDEQFF.

This clonotype was recorded at least ten times. The chain recombines TRBV6-1 with TRBJ2-3; 10 bases map to TRBD2. Germline loops: CDR1 MNHNS, CDR2 SASEGT. This CDR3 has 19 amino acids. V lost 5 bases and J lost 4; bases outside the gene matches: 18. As DNA, the CDR3 is TGTGCCAGCAGTACTAGGACTAGCGGCACAACCCCGGGCCCAGATACGCAGTATTTT. Translation: CASSTRTSGTTPGPDTQYF.

This clonotype has ten or more counts. The chain is built from TRBV7-9 and TRBJ2-5; the D call may be TRBD1 or TRBD2 (6 bases each). The CDR3 spans 19 residues. The V end was cut by 3 bases, the J end by 2 bases, with 25 bases between. Germline V CDR1 and CDR2: SEHNR, FQNEAQ (reference sequence). The CDR3 bases are TGTGCCAGCAGCTTTAGATTAGGACGGAGGGGGATCGGACAAGAGACCCAGTACTTC. Its protein is CASSFRLGRRGIGQETQYF.

The V and J genes are TRBV30 and TRBJ2-7, with 14 bases fitting TRBD2. CDR1 GTSNPN and CDR2 SVGIG come from the germline V gene (reference sequence). V was clipped by 4 bases and J by 7 bases; unmatched bases: 6. CDR3 length equals 14 residues. This chain's CDR3 is CAWKGTSGSREQYF. DNA of the CDR3: TGTGCCTGGAAAGGGACTAGCGGGAGTCGAGAGCAGTACTTC. The whole variable domain, remainder taken from reference TRBV30 and TRBJ2-7, is SQTIHQWPATLVQPVGSPLSLECTVEGTSNPNLYWYRQAAGRGLQLLFYSVGIGQISSEVPQNLSASRPQDRQFILSSKKLLLSDSGFYLCAWKGTSGSREQYFGPGTRLTVT.

This clonotype was recorded many times. This sequence joins TRBV13 and TRBJ2-7; the D gene is possibly TRBD1 (6 bases). This CDR3 is 16 amino acids long. V shed 5 bases and J shed 2 bases, with 19 bases lying between them. Per the germline V gene, CDR1 is PRHDT and CDR2 is FYEKMQ (reference sequence). This CDR3 reads CASSVTQGEKAYEQYF. CDR3 nucleotides: TGTGCCAGCAGCGTCACACAGGGAGAAAAGGCCTACGAGCAGTACTTC.

This clonotype has at least ten counts. The chain employs TRBV7-2 and TRBJ2-7, with TRBD2 identical over 16 bases. CDR3 length equals 16 residues. Germline V gives CDR1 SGHTA, CDR2 FQGNSA. Germline trimming cut 5 bases from V and 3 bases from J; bases unmatched to any gene: 4. The CDR3: CASSPGLAGGDYEQYF. The CDR3 bases are TGTGCCAGCAGCCCGGGACTAGCGGGAGGGGACTACGAGCAGTACTTC.